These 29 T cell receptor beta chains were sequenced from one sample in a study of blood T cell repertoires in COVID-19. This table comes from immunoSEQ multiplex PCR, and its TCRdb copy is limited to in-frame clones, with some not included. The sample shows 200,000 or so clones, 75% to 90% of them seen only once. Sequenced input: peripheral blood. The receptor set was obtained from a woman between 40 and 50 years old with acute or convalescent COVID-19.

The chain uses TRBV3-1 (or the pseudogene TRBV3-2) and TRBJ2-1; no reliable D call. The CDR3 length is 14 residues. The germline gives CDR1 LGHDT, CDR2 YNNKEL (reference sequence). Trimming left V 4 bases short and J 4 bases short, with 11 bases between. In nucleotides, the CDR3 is TGTGCCAGCAGCCTACTTGGCGGATACAATGAGCAGTTCTTC. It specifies CASSLLGGYNEQFF.

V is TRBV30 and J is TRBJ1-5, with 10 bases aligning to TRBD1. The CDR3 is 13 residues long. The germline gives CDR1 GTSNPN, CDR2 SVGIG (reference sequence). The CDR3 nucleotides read TGTGCATCCGGGACAGGGGAGATTCAGCCCCAGCATTTT. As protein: CASGTGEIQPQHF.

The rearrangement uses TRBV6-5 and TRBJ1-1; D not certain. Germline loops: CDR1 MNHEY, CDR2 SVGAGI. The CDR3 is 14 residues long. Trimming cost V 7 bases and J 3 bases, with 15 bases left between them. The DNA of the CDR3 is TGTGCCAGCACTCCCAGGAATCGCGACACTGAAGCTTTCTTT. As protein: CASTPRNRDTEAFF.

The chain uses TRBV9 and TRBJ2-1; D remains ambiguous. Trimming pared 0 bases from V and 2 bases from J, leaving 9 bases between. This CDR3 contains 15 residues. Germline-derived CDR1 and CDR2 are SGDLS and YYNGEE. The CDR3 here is CASSVGSFPYNEQFF. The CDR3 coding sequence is TGTGCCAGCAGCGTAGGTTCTTTTCCCTACAATGAGCAGTTCTTC. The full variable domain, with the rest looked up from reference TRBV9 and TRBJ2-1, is DSGVTQTPKHLITATGQRVTLRCSPRSGDLSVYWYQQSLDQGLQFLIQYYNGEERAKGNILERFSAQQFPDLHSELNLSSLELGDSALYFCASSVGSFPYNEQFFGPGTRLTVL.

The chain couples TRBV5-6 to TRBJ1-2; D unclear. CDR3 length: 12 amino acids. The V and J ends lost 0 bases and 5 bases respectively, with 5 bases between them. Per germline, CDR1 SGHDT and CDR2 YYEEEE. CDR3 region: CASSLASYGYTF. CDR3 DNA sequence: TGTGCCAGCAGCTTGGCGAGTTATGGCTACACCTTC.

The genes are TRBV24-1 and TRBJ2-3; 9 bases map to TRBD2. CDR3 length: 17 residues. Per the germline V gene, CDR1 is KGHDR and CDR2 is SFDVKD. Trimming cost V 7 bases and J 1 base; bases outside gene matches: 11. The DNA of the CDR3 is TGTGCCACCAGGCTAGCGGGAAAGGGGTGGGGCACAGATACGCAGTATTTT. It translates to CATRLAGKGWGTDTQYF.

CDR3: CASKGAGRGGEQYF. The CDR3 DNA sequence: TGTGCCAGCAAGGGAGCGGGACGCGGGGGCGAGCAGTACTTC. V usage is TRBV6-5 and J usage is TRBJ2-7; 7 bases match TRBD2. Germline lookup yields CDR1 MNHEY and CDR2 SVGAGI. The CDR3 extends over 14 amino acids. V lost 7 bases and J lost 6; bases outside the gene matches: 12.

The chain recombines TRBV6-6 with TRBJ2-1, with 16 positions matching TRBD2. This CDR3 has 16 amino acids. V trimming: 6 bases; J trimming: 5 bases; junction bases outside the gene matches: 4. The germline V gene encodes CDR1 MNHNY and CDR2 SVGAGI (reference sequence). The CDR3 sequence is CASSGTSGRGDNEQFF. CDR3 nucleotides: TGTGCCAGCAGCGGGACTAGCGGGAGGGGCGACAATGAGCAGTTCTTC.

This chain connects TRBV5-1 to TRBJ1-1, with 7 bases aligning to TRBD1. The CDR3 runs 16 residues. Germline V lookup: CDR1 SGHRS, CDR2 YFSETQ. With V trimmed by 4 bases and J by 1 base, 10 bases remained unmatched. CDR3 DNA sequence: TGCGCCAGCAGCGTATTCGTACAGGGGTGGAACACTGAAGCTTTCTTT. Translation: CASSVFVQGWNTEAFF.

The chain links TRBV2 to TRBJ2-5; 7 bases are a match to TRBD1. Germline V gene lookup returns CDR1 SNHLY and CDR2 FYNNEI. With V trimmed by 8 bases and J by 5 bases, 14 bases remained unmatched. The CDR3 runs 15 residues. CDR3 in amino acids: CASAYQGQHSETQYF. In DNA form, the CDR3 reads TGTGCCAGCGCCTATCAGGGACAGCACTCGGAGACCCAGTACTTC.

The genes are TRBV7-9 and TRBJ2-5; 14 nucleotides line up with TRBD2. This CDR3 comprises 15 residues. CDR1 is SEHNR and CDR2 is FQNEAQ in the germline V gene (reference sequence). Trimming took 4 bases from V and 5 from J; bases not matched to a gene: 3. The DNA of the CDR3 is TGTGCCAGCAGCTCTCGGACTAGCGGGAGGGAGACCCAGTACTTC. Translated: CASSSRTSGRETQYF.

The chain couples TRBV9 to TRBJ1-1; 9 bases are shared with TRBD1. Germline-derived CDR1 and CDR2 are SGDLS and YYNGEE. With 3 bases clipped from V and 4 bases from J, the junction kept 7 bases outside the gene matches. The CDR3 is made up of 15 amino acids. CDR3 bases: TGTGCCAGCAGCGATAACAGGGGGCTTTTCACTGAAGCTTTCTTT. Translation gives CASSDNRGLFTEAFF.

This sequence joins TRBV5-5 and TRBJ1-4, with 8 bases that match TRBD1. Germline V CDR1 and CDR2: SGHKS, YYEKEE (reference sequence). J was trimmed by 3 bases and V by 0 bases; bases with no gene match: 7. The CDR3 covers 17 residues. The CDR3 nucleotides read TGTGCCAGCAGCTTGGAAGGCAGGGGGCGGGCTAATGAAAAACTGTTTTTT. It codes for CASSLEGRGRANEKLFF.

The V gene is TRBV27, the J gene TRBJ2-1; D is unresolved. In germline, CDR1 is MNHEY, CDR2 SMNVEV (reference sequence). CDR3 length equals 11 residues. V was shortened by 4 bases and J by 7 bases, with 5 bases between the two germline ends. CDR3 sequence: CASSWANEQFF. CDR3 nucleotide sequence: TGTGCCAGCAGTTGGGCAAATGAGCAGTTCTTC.

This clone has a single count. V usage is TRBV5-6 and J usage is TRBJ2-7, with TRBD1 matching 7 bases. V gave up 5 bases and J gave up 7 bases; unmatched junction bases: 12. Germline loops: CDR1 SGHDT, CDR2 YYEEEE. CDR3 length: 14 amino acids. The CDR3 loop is CASRFDRVAGEQYF. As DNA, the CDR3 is TGTGCCAGCAGATTCGACAGGGTCGCCGGTGAGCAGTACTTC.

CDR3 bases: TGTGCCAGCAGGGGAGCGGGGGGGGCAACAGATACGCAGTATTTT. Residues: CASRGAGGATDTQYF. The chain recombines TRBV28 with TRBJ2-3; 10 nucleotides agree with TRBD2. The length of the CDR3 is 15 residues. Germline CDR1 is MDHEN and CDR2 is SYDVKM. The trim removed 6 bases at V and 3 bases at J, leaving 6 bases unmatched.

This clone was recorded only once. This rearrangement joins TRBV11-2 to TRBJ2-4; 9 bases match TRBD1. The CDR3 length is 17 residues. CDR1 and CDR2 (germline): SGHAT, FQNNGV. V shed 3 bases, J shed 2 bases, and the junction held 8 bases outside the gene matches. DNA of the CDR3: TGTGCCAGCAGCTTTGTCGGACAGGGGTTTACCAAAAACATTCAGTACTTC. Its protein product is CASSFVGQGFTKNIQYF.

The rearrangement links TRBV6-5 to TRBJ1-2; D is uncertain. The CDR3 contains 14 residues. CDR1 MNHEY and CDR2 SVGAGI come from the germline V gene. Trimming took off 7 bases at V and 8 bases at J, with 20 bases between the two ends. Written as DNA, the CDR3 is TGTGCCAGCATTGTAACCGAGACATATGAGGGCTACACCTTC. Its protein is CASIVTETYEGYTF.

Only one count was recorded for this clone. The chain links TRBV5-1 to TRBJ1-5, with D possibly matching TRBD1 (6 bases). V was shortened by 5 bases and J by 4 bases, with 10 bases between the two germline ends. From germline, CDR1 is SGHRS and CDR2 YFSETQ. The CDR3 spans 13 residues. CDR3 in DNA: TGCGCCAGCAGGGTTGGACAGAATCAGCCCCAGCATTTT. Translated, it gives CASRVGQNQPQHF.

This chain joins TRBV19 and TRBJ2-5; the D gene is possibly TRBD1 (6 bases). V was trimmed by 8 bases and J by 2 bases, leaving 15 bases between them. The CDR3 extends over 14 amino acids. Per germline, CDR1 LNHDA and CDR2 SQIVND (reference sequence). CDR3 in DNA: TGTGCCAGTGGACCGGGACACGTACAAGAGACCCAGTACTTC. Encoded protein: CASGPGHVQETQYF.

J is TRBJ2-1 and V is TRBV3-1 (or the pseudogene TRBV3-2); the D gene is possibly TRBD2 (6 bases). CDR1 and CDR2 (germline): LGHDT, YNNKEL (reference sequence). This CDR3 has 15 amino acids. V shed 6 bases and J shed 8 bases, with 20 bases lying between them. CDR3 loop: CASRHSEYRRDEQFF. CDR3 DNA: TGTGCCAGCAGACACAGCGAATATAGGAGGGATGAGCAGTTCTTC.

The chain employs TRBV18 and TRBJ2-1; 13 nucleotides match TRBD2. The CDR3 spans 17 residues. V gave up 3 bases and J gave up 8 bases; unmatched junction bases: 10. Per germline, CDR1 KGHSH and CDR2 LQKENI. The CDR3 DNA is TGTGCCAGCTCACCCCCTACTAGCGGGGGGGCCTTGGATGAGCAGTTCTTC. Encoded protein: CASSPPTSGGALDEQFF.

In DNA, the CDR3 is TGCGCCAGCAGCTTGGATCAGGGTCGTCAGCCCCAGCATTTT. Translating it yields CASSLDQGRQPQHF. The rearrangement joins TRBV5-1 to TRBJ1-5; D may be TRBD1 (5 bases). This CDR3 has 14 amino acids. The germline gives CDR1 SGHRS, CDR2 YFSETQ. Trimming cost V 0 bases and J 6 bases, with 10 bases left between them. Combining the CDR3 with reference TRBV5-1 and TRBJ1-5 gives the whole variable domain KAGVTQTPRYLIKTRGQQVTLSCSPISGHRSVSWYQQTPGQGLQFLFEYFSETQRNKGNFPGRFSGRQFSNSRSEMNVSTLELGDSALYLCASSLDQGRQPQHFGDGTRLSIL.

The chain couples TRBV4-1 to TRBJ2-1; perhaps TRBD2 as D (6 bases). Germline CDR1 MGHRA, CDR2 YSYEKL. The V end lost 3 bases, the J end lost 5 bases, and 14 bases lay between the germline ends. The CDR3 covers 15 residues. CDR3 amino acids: CASSHEELANNEQFF. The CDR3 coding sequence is TGCGCCAGCAGCCATGAAGAACTAGCTAACAATGAGCAGTTCTTC.

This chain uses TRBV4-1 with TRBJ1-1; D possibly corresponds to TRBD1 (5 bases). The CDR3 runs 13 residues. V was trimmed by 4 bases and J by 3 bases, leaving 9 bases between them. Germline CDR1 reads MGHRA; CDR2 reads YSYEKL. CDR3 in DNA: TGCGCCAGCAGCCCACGACAGTACACTGAAGCTTTCTTT. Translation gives CASSPRQYTEAFF.

Here the CDR3 reads CASSTDKSYEQYF. In DNA, the CDR3 is TGTGCCAGCAGCACCGACAAGTCCTACGAGCAGTACTTC. The chain combines TRBV27 with TRBJ2-7; D gene unclear. Germline lookup yields CDR1 MNHEY and CDR2 SMNVEV (reference sequence). The CDR3 runs 13 residues. The V end was cut by 6 bases, the J end by 1 base, with 10 bases between.

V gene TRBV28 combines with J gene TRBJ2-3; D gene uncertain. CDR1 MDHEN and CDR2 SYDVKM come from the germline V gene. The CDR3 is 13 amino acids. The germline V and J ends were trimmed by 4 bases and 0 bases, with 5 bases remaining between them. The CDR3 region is CASSSESTDTQYF. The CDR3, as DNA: TGTGCCAGCAGTTCAGAAAGCACAGATACGCAGTATTTT.

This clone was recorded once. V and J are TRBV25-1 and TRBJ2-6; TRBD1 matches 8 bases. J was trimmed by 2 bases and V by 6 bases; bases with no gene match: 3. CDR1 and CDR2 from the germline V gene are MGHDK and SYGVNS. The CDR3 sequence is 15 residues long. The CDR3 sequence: CASSAQGAGANVLTF. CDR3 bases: TGTGCCAGCAGCGCACAGGGGGCTGGGGCCAACGTCCTGACTTTC. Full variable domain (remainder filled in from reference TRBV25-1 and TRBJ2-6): EADIYQTPRYLVIGTGKKITLECSQTMGHDKMYWYQQDPGMELHLIHYSYGVNSTEKGDLSSESTVSRIRTEHFPLTLESARPSHTSQYLCASSAQGAGANVLTFGAGSRLTVL.

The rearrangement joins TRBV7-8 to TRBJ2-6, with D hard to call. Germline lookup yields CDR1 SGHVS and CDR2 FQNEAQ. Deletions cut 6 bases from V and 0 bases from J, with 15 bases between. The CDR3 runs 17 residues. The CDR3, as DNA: TGTGCCAGCAGTCCAACTCCTCACAGCTCTGGGGCCAACGTCCTGACTTTC. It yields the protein CASSPTPHSSGANVLTF.